These T cell receptor beta chains were read from a single sample in a study of OX40 agonist ivuxolimab in advanced cancers. Generated by immunoSEQ multiplex PCR, the TCRdb table keeps only in-frame clones and is missing some. The sample includes around 39,000 clones, about 80% of them seen just once. The starting material was CD4+ or CD8+ T cells sorted from blood, obtained in a trial of the OX40 agonist ivuxolimab. The receptors shown here come from an adult with an advanced solid tumor such as melanoma, head and neck, liver or kidney cancer. CDR3s include the opening cysteine and the closing phenylalanine or tryptophan. Fields, in order: V gene, J gene, CDR3 protein.

>TRBV5-1|TRBJ1-4
CASSLGQVGEKLFF
>TRBV10-3|TRBJ2-3
CAISGDRGTDTQYF
>TRBV2|TRBJ2-1
CASRRSGLLFF
>TRBV10-3|TRBJ2-1
CAISVSSFVHEQFF
>TRBV7-8|TRBJ1-1
CASSAWDRGYPGEAFF
>TRBV4-1|TRBJ1-1
CASSQGGGGGSEAFF
>TRBV6-1|TRBJ1-1
CAAQDLSEVTEAFF
>TRBV5-1|TRBJ1-6
CASSLAGFPPLHF
>TRBV29-1|TRBJ2-5
CSVEAEETQYF
>TRBV19|TRBJ1-2
CASRLGTGQSYGYTF
>TRBV15|TRBJ2-1
CATSRGTAYNEQFF
>TRBV11-3|TRBJ2-2
CASSSDGLVTGELFF
>TRBV7-8|TRBJ1-6
CASSLGGQVISYNSPLHF